A single sample gave rise to the 6 T cell receptor beta chains below, sequenced in a study of CD8 T cells in Susac syndrome. Random hexamers were used to reverse transcribe roughly 0.45 to 1 ug of RNA. MiXCR was run by TCRdb on the immunoSEQ multiplex PCR reads, yielding one entry per CDR3 protein. Of under 550,000 distinct CDR3 sequences listed, around 85% are singletons. Input material: CD8+ T cells from PBMCs. All receptors derive from a human donor with multiple sclerosis.

The CDR3 region has the DNA TGTGCCACCAGTCTGGGACGGGGCAATGAGCAGTTCTTC. Amino acids: CATSLGRGNEQFF. The rearrangement links TRBV24-1 to TRBJ2-1, with D perhaps TRBD1 or TRBD2 (5 bases each). Per the germline V gene, CDR1 is KGHDR and CDR2 is SFDVKD. V was clipped by 6 bases and J by 6 bases, with 11 bases between them. The CDR3 runs to 13 residues.

The chain has TRBV5-1 and TRBJ1-1, with TRBD1 identical over 8 bases. J lost 4 bases, V lost 3 bases, and 8 bases had no gene match. The CDR3 is 15 amino acids. In germline, CDR1 is SGHRS, CDR2 YFSETQ. For the CDR3, the DNA is TGCGCCAGCAGCTCTGGACAGGGCTTGATCACTGAAGCTTTCTTT. It encodes CASSSGQGLITEAFF. The variable domain in full, with the rest retrieved from reference TRBV5-1 and TRBJ1-1, is KAGVTQTPRYLIKTRGQQVTLSCSPISGHRSVSWYQQTPGQGLQFLFEYFSETQRNKGNFPGRFSGRQFSNSRSEMNVSTLELGDSALYLCASSSGQGLITEAFFGQGTRLTVV.

J is TRBJ2-7 and V is TRBV11-2; 10 bases are a match to TRBD2. V trimming: 4 bases; J trimming: 0 bases; junction bases outside the gene matches: 3. This CDR3 spans 15 amino acids. Germline V gene sequence: CDR1 SGHAT, CDR2 FQNNGV. CDR3 in DNA: TGTGCCAGCAGCTCCCTAGCGGGAGTCTCCTACGAGCAGTACTTC. Amino acid sequence: CASSSLAGVSYEQYF.

This sequence joins TRBV18 and TRBJ2-7; D is possibly TRBD1 or TRBD2 (5 bases each). The germline gives CDR1 KGHSH, CDR2 LQKENI. The CDR3 is made up of 13 amino acids. V lost 3 bases and J 6 bases, leaving 12 bases between the germline ends. The CDR3 sequence is CASSPEGETEQYF. CDR3 sequence (DNA): TGTGCCAGCTCACCGGAAGGGGAGACCGAGCAGTACTTC.

This clonotype has a single count. The rearrangement uses TRBV6-2 or TRBV6-3 and TRBJ1-1; 9 bases are a match to TRBD1. V trimming: 6 bases; J trimming: 5 bases; junction bases outside the gene matches: 10. The germline gives CDR1 MNHEY, CDR2 SVGEGT. This CDR3 comprises 15 residues. The CDR3 DNA reads TGTGCCAGCAGCCTCACCCCGGACAGGGGAACTGAAGCTTTCTTT. Encoded protein: CASSLTPDRGTEAFF.

J is TRBJ2-5 and V is TRBV6-6; D call uncertain. V lost 6 bases, J lost 5 bases, and 16 bases lay in between. The V gene's germline CDR1 is MNHNY and CDR2 SVGAGI (reference sequence). The CDR3 has 14 residues. The CDR3 region has the DNA TGTGCCAGCAGGAACTCTTTGGGAACTGAGACCCAGTACTTC. Amino acids: CASRNSLGTETQYF.